This T cell receptor (beta chain) was captured by sequencing in a study of T cells expressing NK-cell markers (dated by TCRdb to the early 2020s). Broadly, across the study: Three sorted T-cell subsets (CD3+CD56+NKG2C+, CD3+CD56+NKG2C- and CD3+CD56-NKG2C+) from fewer than 10 donors had their TCR beta-chain repertoires profiled. Among the eight sequenced donors, seven were HCMV-seropositive and one was HCMV-seronegative. The study sequenced eight donors, all healthy volunteers chosen at random: three men and five women. Libraries were sequenced as 2 x 150 bp reads on Illumina HiSeq 2000/2500, MiSeq or NextSeq. General conclusions and limits of the study: In roughly 6 donors, the dominant CD3+CD56+NKG2C+ clonotypes were among the top 10 CD8+ clonotypes and accounted for about 1.0-7.5% of CD8+ T cells. Whether the expanded NKG2C-expressing T cell clones were specific for HCMV antigens was left unclear. Those dominant clonotypes were again the most abundant among CD3+CD56-NKG2C+ cells in a few donors, at roughly 25-65%.

Sequencing relied on an Illumina HiSeq 2000. TCR beta cDNA libraries were made by 5'RACE template switching that added a universal primer site and unique molecular identifiers. Priming for cDNA synthesis came from the TCR beta constant segment, and two successive PCR amplification steps followed. Processing in the source paper ran as follows. MIGEC was used to demultiplex reads and group the reads by UMI, and MiTCR was used to assemble and quantify clonotypes. To exclude erroneous sequences, any TCR cDNA sequence not supported by at least two reads was discarded. Downstream repertoire analysis used the tcR package, and clonotypes were matched across fractions by CDR3 nucleotide sequence plus V segment. Antigen specificity was annotated against VDJdb with VDJmatch, allowing one amino acid substitution in CDR3. TCRdb reprocessed the reads, so every CDR3 protein sequence counts as one entry and DNA is not shown. TCRdb's processing, not the authors' own work, is the source of the V and J calls. The sample's own table lists around 280,000 distinct CDR3 sequences. The ten largest make up approximately 0.42% of the sample.

With respect to this clonotype: This receptor's antigen is unknown.

To determine HCMV serostatus, a commercial ELISA kit was used to detect HCMV-specific IgG in serum. Ficoll density gradient centrifugation was used to isolate peripheral blood mononuclear cells from blood. The CDR3 contains 15 residues, cysteine and phenylalanine counted. Nucleotide data are not available. Taken from the germline V gene, the CDR1 and CDR2 loops are SNHLY and FYNNEI. The receptor was derived from a man between 18 and 29 years old in good health. Donor details come from another sample of the same person, matched by shared clones. The chain is assembled from TRBV2 and TRBJ2-4; no DNA is available, so the TRBD2 call from TCRdb remains unchecked. The sample comprised blood T cells: a sorted CD56 or NKG2C T cell subset, CD4+ or CD8+ T cells, or bulk PBMC T cells (not recorded which). Here the CDR3 is given as CASRGLELAKNIQYF.